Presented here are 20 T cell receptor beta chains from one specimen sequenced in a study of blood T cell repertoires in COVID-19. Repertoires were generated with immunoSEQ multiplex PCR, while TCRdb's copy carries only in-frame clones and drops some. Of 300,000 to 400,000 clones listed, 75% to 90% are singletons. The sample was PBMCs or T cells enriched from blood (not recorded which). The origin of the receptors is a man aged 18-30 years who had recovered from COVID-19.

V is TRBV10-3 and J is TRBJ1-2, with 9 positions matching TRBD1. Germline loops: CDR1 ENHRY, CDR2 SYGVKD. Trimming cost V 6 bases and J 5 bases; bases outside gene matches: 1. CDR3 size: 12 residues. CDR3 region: CAISGQGYGYTF. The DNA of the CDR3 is TGTGCCATCAGCGGACAGGGGTATGGCTACACCTTC.

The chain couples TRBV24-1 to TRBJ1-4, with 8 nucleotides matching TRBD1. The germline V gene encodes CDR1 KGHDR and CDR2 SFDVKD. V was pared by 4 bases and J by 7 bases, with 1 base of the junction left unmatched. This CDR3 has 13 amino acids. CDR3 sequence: CATSEQGVEKLFF. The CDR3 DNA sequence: TGTGCCACCAGTGAACAGGGGGTTGAAAAACTGTTTTTT.

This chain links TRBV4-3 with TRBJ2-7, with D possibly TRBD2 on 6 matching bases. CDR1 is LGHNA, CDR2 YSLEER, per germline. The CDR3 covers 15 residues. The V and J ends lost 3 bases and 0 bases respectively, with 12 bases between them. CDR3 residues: CASSQDGSNSYEQYF. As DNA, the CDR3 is TGCGCCAGCAGCCAGGACGGGAGCAACTCCTACGAGCAGTACTTC.

The CDR3 reads CAITGGGEQFF. In DNA, the CDR3 is TGTGCCATCACAGGAGGGGGCGAGCAGTTCTTC. The rearrangement links TRBV10-3 to TRBJ2-1; the D gene is possibly TRBD1 (7 bases). CDR3 size: 11 residues. Trimming took 7 bases from V and 10 from J, leaving 11 bases between them. Germline CDR1 ENHRY, CDR2 SYGVKD.

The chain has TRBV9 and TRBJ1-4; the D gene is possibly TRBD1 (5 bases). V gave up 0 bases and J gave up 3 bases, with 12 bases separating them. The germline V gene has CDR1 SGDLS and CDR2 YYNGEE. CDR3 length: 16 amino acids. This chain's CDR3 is CASSVEGLRSNEKLFF. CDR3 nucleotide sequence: TGTGCCAGCAGCGTAGAGGGACTCCGGTCTAATGAAAAACTGTTTTTT.

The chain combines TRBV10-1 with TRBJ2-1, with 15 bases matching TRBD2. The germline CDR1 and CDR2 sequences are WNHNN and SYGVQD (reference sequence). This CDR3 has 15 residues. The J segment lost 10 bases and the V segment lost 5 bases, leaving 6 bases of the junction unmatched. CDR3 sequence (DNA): TGCGCCAGCAGTAGAGGACTAGCGGGGGGGGAAGAGCAGTTCTTC. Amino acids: CASSRGLAGGEEQFF.

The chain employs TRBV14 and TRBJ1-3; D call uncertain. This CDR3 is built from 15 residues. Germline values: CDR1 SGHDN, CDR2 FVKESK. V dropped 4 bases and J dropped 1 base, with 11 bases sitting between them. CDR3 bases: TGTGCCAGCAGCCTACTTAGGACTTCTGGAAACACCATATATTTT. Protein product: CASSLLRTSGNTIYF. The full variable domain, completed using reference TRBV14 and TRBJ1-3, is EAGVTQFPSHSVIEKGQTVTLRCDPISGHDNLYWYRRVMGKEIKFLLHFVKESKQDESGMPNNRFLAERTGGTYSTLKVQPAELEDSGVYFCASSLLRTSGNTIYFGEGSWLTVV.

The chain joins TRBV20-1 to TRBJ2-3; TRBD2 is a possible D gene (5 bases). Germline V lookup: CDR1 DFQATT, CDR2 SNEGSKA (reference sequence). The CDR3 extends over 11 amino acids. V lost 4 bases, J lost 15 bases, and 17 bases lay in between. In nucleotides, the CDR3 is TGCAGTGCTAATTCCTTGGCGGGTCGATATTTT. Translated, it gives CSANSLAGRYF.

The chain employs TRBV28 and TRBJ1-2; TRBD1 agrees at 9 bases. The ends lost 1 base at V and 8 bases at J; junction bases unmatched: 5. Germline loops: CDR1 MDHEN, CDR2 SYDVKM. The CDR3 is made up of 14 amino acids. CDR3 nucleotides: TGTGCCAGCAGTTTATTGACAGGGGGTGAGGGCTACACCTTC. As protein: CASSLLTGGEGYTF.

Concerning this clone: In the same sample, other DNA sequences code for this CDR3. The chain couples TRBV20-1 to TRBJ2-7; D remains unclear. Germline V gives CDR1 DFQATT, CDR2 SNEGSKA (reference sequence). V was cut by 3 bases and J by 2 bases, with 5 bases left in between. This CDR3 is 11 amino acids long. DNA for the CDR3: TGCAGTGCTAGTAGCCCCTACGAGCAGTACTTC. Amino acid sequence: CSASSPYEQYF.

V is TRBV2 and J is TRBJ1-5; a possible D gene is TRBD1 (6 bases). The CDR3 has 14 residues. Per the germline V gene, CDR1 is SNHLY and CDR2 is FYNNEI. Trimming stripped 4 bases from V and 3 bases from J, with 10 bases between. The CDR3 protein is CASSAGVINQPQHF. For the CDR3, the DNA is TGTGCCAGCAGTGCAGGGGTCATCAATCAGCCCCAGCATTTT. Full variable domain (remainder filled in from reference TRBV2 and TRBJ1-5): EPEVTQTPSHQVTQMGQEVILRCVPISNHLYFYWYRQILGQKVEFLVSFYNNEISEKSEIFDDQFSVERPDGSNFTLKIRSTKLEDSAMYFCASSAGVINQPQHFGDGTRLSIL.

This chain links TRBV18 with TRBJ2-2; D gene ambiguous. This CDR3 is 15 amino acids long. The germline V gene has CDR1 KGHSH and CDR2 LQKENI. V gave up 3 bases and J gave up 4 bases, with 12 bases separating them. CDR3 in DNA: TGTGCCAGCTCACCTGTATCCTCCGGCACCGGGGAGCTGTTTTTT. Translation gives CASSPVSSGTGELFF.

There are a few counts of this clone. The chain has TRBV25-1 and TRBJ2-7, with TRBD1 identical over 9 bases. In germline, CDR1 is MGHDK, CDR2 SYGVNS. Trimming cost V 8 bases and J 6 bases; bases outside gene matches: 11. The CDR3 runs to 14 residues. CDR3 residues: CASGKRDRVSEQYF. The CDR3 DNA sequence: TGTGCCAGCGGTAAGCGGGACAGGGTAAGCGAGCAGTACTTC.

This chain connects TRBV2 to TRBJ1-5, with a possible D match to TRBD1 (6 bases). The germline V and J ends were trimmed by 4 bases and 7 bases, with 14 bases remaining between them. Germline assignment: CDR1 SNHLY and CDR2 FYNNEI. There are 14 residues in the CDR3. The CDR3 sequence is CASSGGTGYQPQHF. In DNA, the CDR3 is TGTGCCAGCAGTGGAGGAACAGGGTACCAGCCCCAGCATTTT.

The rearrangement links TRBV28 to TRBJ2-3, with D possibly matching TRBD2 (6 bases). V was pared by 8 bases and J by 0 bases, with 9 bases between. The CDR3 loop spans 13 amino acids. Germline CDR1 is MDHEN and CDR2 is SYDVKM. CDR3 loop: CASRSGSTDTQYF. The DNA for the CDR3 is TGTGCCAGCCGAAGCGGGAGCACAGATACGCAGTATTTT.

Here the CDR3 reads CASSPLRQGNEQFF. The DNA of the CDR3 is TGTGCCAGCAGTCCCTTGAGACAGGGCAATGAGCAGTTCTTC. The chain has TRBV27 and TRBJ2-1, with 7 bases that match TRBD1. V trimming: 5 bases; J trimming: 6 bases; junction bases outside the gene matches: 7. The CDR3 runs to 14 residues. CDR1 and CDR2 (germline): MNHEY, SMNVEV (reference sequence).

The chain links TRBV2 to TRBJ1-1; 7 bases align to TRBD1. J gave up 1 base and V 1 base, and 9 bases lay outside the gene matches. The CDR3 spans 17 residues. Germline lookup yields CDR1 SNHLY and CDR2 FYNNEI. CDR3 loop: CASSEDDPGQRNTEAFF. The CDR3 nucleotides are TGTGCCAGCAGTGAAGACGATCCGGGACAGCGGAACACTGAAGCTTTCTTT.

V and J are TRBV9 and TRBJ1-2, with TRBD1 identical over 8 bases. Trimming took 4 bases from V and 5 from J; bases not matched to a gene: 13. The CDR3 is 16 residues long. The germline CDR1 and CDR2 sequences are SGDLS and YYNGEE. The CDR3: CASSPSGGQGRYGYTF. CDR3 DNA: TGTGCCAGCAGCCCAAGTGGAGGACAGGGCCGATATGGCTACACCTTC.

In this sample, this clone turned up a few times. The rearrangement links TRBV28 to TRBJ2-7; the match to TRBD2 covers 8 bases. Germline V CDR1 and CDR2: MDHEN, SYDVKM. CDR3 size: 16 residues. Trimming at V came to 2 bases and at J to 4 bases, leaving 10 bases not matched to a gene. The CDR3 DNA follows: TGTGCCAGCAGTTTACAATTTAGCGGGACTAGGTACGAGCAGTACTTC. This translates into CASSLQFSGTRYEQYF.

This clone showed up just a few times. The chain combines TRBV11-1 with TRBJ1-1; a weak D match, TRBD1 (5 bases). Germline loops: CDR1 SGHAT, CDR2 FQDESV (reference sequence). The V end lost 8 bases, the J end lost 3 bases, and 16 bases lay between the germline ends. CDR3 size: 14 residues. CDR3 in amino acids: CASGHLGEDTEAFF. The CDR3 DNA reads TGTGCCAGCGGCCACCTGGGGGAGGACACTGAAGCTTTCTTT.